This T cell receptor (beta chain) stems from a study of cytomegalovirus exposure and HLA in healthy donors. Study in general: Early release data held 85 million or so unique TCRs from HLA-typed donors.

This clone has a single count. The ends lost 4 bases at V and 6 bases at J; junction bases unmatched: 9. The CDR3 consists of 14 residues. Germline loops: CDR1 MGHRA, CDR2 YSYEKL. Amplification used 60 Vbeta primers and 13 Jbeta primers. Some clones are missing from TCRdb's copy, which holds only in-frame ones; the method was immunoSEQ multiplex PCR. The table shows 130,000 to 150,000 clones, with roughly 73% occurring only once. The gene calls are TRBV4-1 and TRBJ2-7; 7 bases are a match to TRBD2. This receptor was obtained from a human donor in good health. The sequencing sample was made of PBMCs. CDR3 amino acids: CASSLRDYTCEQYF. The CDR3 DNA reads as TGCGCCAGCAGCCTCCGGGACTACACCTGCGAGCAGTACTTC.